One and the same sample provided the 29 T cell receptor beta chains below, sequenced in a study of blood T cell repertoires in COVID-19. Method: immunoSEQ multiplex PCR; TCRdb's copy keeps in-frame clones and lacks some. The sample lists 200,000 to 250,000 clones, around nine tenths seen once, with about 4.5% in the top ten. The sample comprised PBMCs or T cells enriched from blood (not recorded which). The receptors stem from a woman in her 30s who had been exposed to COVID-19.

The genes are TRBV25-1 and TRBJ1-5; D unresolved. V was trimmed by 0 bases and J by 5 bases, leaving 5 bases between them. The CDR3 length is 13 residues. CDR1 is MGHDK and CDR2 is SYGVNS in the germline V gene. The CDR3: CASSEYFDQPQHF. CDR3 bases: TGTGCCAGCAGTGAATATTTCGATCAGCCCCAGCATTTT.

V and J are TRBV5-5 and TRBJ1-4; TRBD1 matches 8 bases. The junction had 10 bases not matched to a gene; V was cut back by 4 bases and J by 8 bases. The CDR3 is made up of 15 amino acids. Germline V CDR1 and CDR2: SGHKS, YYEKEE (reference sequence). CDR3 protein: CASSLGTGSQEKLFF. DNA of the CDR3: TGTGCCAGCAGCCTGGGGACAGGCTCGCAGGAAAAACTGTTTTTT. The variable domain in full, with the rest retrieved from reference TRBV5-5 and TRBJ1-4, is DAGVTQSPTHLIKTRGQQVTLRCSPISGHKSVSWYQQVLGQGPQFIFQYYEKEERGRGNFPDRFSARQFPNYSSELNVNALLLGDSALYLCASSLGTGSQEKLFFGSGTQLSVL.

The chain's CDR3 is CAWSSGEAYEQYF. CDR3 in DNA: TGTGCCTGGAGTTCGGGGGAGGCCTACGAGCAGTACTTC. The rearrangement uses TRBV30 and TRBJ2-7, with D perhaps TRBD2 (6 bases). The CDR3 extends over 13 amino acids. The V end was cut by 2 bases, the J end by 2 bases, with 10 bases between. The germline gives CDR1 GTSNPN, CDR2 SVGIG (reference sequence).

This clone was observed once. The V and J genes are TRBV2 and TRBJ1-1; 7 bases fit TRBD1. CDR3 length: 14 residues. V was clipped by 8 bases and J by 1 base; unmatched bases: 7. CDR1 SNHLY and CDR2 FYNNEI come from the germline V gene. The CDR3 reads CASLQGPKNTEAFF. The CDR3 bases are TGTGCCAGCCTACAGGGGCCAAAGAACACTGAAGCTTTCTTT.

The chain couples TRBV7-9 to TRBJ1-1, with D perhaps TRBD1 (5 bases). The germline V gene encodes CDR1 SEHNR and CDR2 FQNEAQ (reference sequence). Trimming removed 5 bases from V and 1 base from J, with 8 bases in between. This CDR3 has 13 residues. The CDR3 sequence is CASSAQENTEAFF. The CDR3 DNA reads TGTGCCAGCAGCGCACAGGAGAACACTGAAGCTTTCTTT.

The chain employs TRBV5-1 and TRBJ2-3, with 8 bases lining up with TRBD2. The CDR3 has 17 amino acids. Losses at the gene ends were 1 base for V and 1 base for J; bases not matched to a gene: 8. Germline V gene data show CDR1 as SGHRS and CDR2 as YFSETQ. The CDR3 coding sequence is TGCGCCAGCAGCTTGTCTTTCGAAGCGGGGGGCACAGATACGCAGTATTTT. It is translated as CASSLSFEAGGTDTQYF.

The genes are TRBV6-6 and TRBJ2-1, with 12 bases lining up with TRBD2. The CDR3 sequence is 17 residues long. V lost 5 bases and J lost 0; bases outside the gene matches: 5. Germline V gene data show CDR1 as MNHNY and CDR2 as SVGAGI (reference sequence). The CDR3 protein is CASSPWTSGVSYNEQFF. The CDR3 DNA reads TGTGCCAGCAGTCCCTGGACTAGCGGGGTCTCCTACAATGAGCAGTTCTTC.

The rearrangement uses TRBV18 and TRBJ1-3; D is possibly TRBD1 (5 bases). This CDR3 contains 17 residues. V lost 5 bases and J lost 9, with 26 bases in between. Germline CDR1 reads KGHSH; CDR2 reads LQKENI. The CDR3: CASSSSSGAPPEGTIYF. CDR3 nucleotide sequence: TGTGCCAGCTCATCCTCATCCGGGGCGCCTCCGGAGGGCACCATATATTTT.

This chain connects TRBV6-5 to TRBJ1-2; a possible D gene is TRBD1 (6 bases). Per germline, CDR1 MNHEY and CDR2 SVGAGI. CDR3 length: 15 amino acids. The ends were cut back, 5 bases at V and 4 bases at J, with 17 bases in the middle. The CDR3 DNA sequence: TGTGCCAGCAGTCTGCAGGGGACACTAGGCTATGGCTACACCTTC. Its translation: CASSLQGTLGYGYTF.

V gene TRBV7-8 combines with J gene TRBJ1-6; D ambiguous. The CDR3 covers 14 residues. Trimming stripped 1 base from V and 5 bases from J, with 6 bases between. Per germline, CDR1 SGHVS and CDR2 FQNEAQ. CDR3 nucleotides: TGTGCCAGCAGCTTAGGACAAAATAATTCACCCCTCCACTTT. Encoded protein: CASSLGQNNSPLHF.

This chain links TRBV11-2 with TRBJ2-5; the D gene is possibly TRBD1 (6 bases). V lost 0 bases to trimming and J lost 4 bases, with 15 bases between them. The CDR3 has 16 residues. Per germline, CDR1 SGHAT and CDR2 FQNNGV. CDR3 in DNA: TGTGCCAGCAGCTTAGAAGTTCGACTGGGGGCAGAGACCCAGTACTTC. Translation gives CASSLEVRLGAETQYF.

This chain uses TRBV5-1 with TRBJ1-2, with a tentative D call TRBD1 (6 bases). Trimming removed 6 bases from V and 3 bases from J, with 15 bases in between. CDR1 and CDR2 (germline): SGHRS, YFSETQ. This CDR3 is built from 14 residues. CDR3 region: CASKNTGNDYGYTF. The CDR3 DNA is TGCGCCAGCAAAAACACAGGGAATGACTATGGCTACACCTTC.

The chain is built from TRBV10-3 and TRBJ2-7, with 9 nucleotides matching TRBD1. The CDR3 runs 14 residues. The germline V gene encodes CDR1 ENHRY and CDR2 SYGVKD. Losses at the gene ends were 2 bases for V and 5 bases for J; bases not matched to a gene: 4. CDR3 sequence (DNA): TGTGCCATCAGTGAGGGACAGGGGTTCAACGAGCAGTACTTC. Its translation is CAISEGQGFNEQYF.

The J gene is TRBJ1-5, the V gene TRBV4-2; 10 bases agree with TRBD1. Germline loops: CDR1 LGHNA, CDR2 YNFKEQ. The length of the CDR3 is 16 residues. Trimming at V came to 0 bases and at J to 7 bases, leaving 6 bases not matched to a gene. CDR3 amino acids: CASSQETGGGGQPQHF. Written as DNA, the CDR3 is TGTGCCAGCAGCCAAGAGACAGGGGGCGGAGGGCAGCCCCAGCATTTT.

The gene calls are TRBV3-1 (or the pseudogene TRBV3-2) and TRBJ1-2; 9 bases are shared with TRBD1. This CDR3 region has 13 residues. V gave up 4 bases and J gave up 6 bases; unmatched junction bases: 3. Germline V lookup: CDR1 LGHDT, CDR2 YNNKEL (reference sequence). CDR3 DNA sequence: TGTGCCAGCAGCCGAGACAGGGGGGATGGCTACACCTTC. Residues: CASSRDRGDGYTF.

This clone was seen only a few times. This rearrangement joins TRBV20-1 to TRBJ2-3, with D perhaps TRBD2 (6 bases). The ends were cut back, 3 bases at V and 0 bases at J, with 16 bases in the middle. Germline values: CDR1 DFQATT, CDR2 SNEGSKA (reference sequence). The length of the CDR3 is 16 residues. In nucleotides, the CDR3 is TGCAGTGCTAGTCGGGGGACGGGAACCAGCACAGATACGCAGTATTTT. This codes for CSASRGTGTSTDTQYF.

This clone has just one count. The J gene is TRBJ1-5, the V gene TRBV6-5; 9 nucleotides align to TRBD1. CDR3 length: 15 residues. With V trimmed by 6 bases and J by 2 bases, 5 bases remained unmatched. CDR1 and CDR2 (germline): MNHEY, SVGAGI. The CDR3 is CASRQGAGGNQPQHF. DNA of the CDR3: TGTGCCAGCAGACAGGGGGCAGGAGGCAATCAGCCCCAGCATTTT.

In DNA form, the CDR3 reads TGTGCCTGGAGCCTAGCGGGCCGCCTCAATGAGCAGTTCTTC. This translates into CAWSLAGRLNEQFF. The chain uses TRBV30 and TRBJ2-1, with 8 bases aligning to TRBD2. The V and J ends lost 3 bases and 6 bases, in that order; junction bases with no gene match: 7. From germline, CDR1 is GTSNPN and CDR2 SVGIG (reference sequence). The CDR3 has 14 amino acids.

This rearrangement joins TRBV2 to TRBJ1-1, with D maybe TRBD1 (6 bases). CDR1 and CDR2 (germline): SNHLY, FYNNEI. CDR3 size: 15 residues. Trimming pared 6 bases from V and 2 bases from J, leaving 16 bases between. The CDR3 spells CASRIGWGPNTEAFF. CDR3 DNA sequence: TGTGCCAGCAGGATCGGGTGGGGGCCTAACACTGAAGCTTTCTTT.

This chain uses TRBV6-5 with TRBJ2-1; TRBD2 matches 7 bases. V was pared by 4 bases and J by 6 bases, with 6 bases of the junction left unmatched. CDR1 and CDR2 from the germline V gene are MNHEY and SVGAGI. The CDR3 contains 14 residues. The CDR3 DNA is TGTGCCAGCAGTTTCGCTAGCGGTTTCAATGAGCAGTTCTTC. Translation: CASSFASGFNEQFF.

The rearrangement joins TRBV5-1 to TRBJ2-2, with TRBD2 as a possible D gene (6 bases). Trimming cost V 2 bases and J 0 bases, with 8 bases left between them. Germline CDR1 reads SGHRS; CDR2 reads YFSETQ. The CDR3 runs to 15 residues. CDR3 amino acids: CASSFSGSNTGELFF. CDR3 nucleotide sequence: TGCGCCAGCAGCTTCAGCGGGTCGAACACCGGGGAGCTGTTTTTT.

The chain is built from TRBV11-3 and TRBJ2-1; 8 bases map to TRBD2. This CDR3 comprises 15 residues. V gave up 5 bases and J gave up 7 bases; unmatched junction bases: 10. Germline CDR1 is SGHNT and CDR2 is YENEEA. As DNA, the CDR3 is TGTGCCAGCAGCCAAGTCGGGGGGGGCCTGAATGAGCAGTTCTTC. Its protein is CASSQVGGGLNEQFF.

This clone was detected only a few times. The chain employs TRBV12-5 and TRBJ2-1; tentatively, D is TRBD2 (6 bases). V was pared by 7 bases and J by 0 bases, with 13 bases between. Germline CDR1 is LGHNT and CDR2 is FRNRAP. The CDR3 runs 15 residues. The CDR3 here is CASAPRGSSYNEQFF. CDR3 DNA: TGTGCTAGTGCACCCCGGGGGAGCTCCTACAATGAGCAGTTCTTC.

The J gene is TRBJ2-7, the V gene TRBV11-2; D might be TRBD2 (6 bases). V was shortened by 0 bases and J by 0 bases, with 9 bases between the two germline ends. The CDR3 is 15 amino acids. Per the germline V gene, CDR1 is SGHAT and CDR2 is FQNNGV. The DNA for the CDR3 is TGTGCCAGCAGCTTAGAGGCGGGGAGCTCCTACGAGCAGTACTTC. This gives the protein CASSLEAGSSYEQYF.

The chain links TRBV7-2 to TRBJ1-1; D ambiguous. Trimming pared 1 base from V and 1 base from J, leaving 13 bases between. Germline CDR1 and CDR2: SGHTA and FQGNSA. The CDR3 is made up of 16 amino acids. CDR3 loop: CASSLEAQAGNTEAFF. The CDR3 region has the DNA TGTGCCAGCAGCTTAGAGGCTCAGGCAGGGAACACTGAAGCTTTCTTT.

This clone was seen a few times. V is TRBV4-1 and J is TRBJ2-7, with D perhaps TRBD2 (6 bases). CDR1 and CDR2 from the germline V gene are MGHRA and YSYEKL. CDR3 length: 15 residues. Trimming cost V 0 bases and J 2 bases, with 11 bases left between them. CDR3 in DNA: TGCGCCAGCAGCCAAGACTGGAGGGCTGCCTACGAGCAGTACTTC. Encoded protein: CASSQDWRAAYEQYF.

V gene TRBV7-2 combines with J gene TRBJ1-3; D perhaps matches TRBD1 (5 bases). V lost 3 bases to trimming and J lost 0 bases, with 12 bases between them. The V gene's germline CDR1 is SGHTA and CDR2 FQGNSA. There are 16 residues in the CDR3. The DNA of the CDR3 is TGTGCCAGCAGCTTTTCTGGGGCGAGCTCTGGAAACACCATATATTTT. Its protein is CASSFSGASSGNTIYF.

The V call is TRBV6-2 or TRBV6-3, the J call TRBJ1-6; 9 bases map to TRBD1. The V and J ends lost 6 bases and 10 bases, in that order; junction bases with no gene match: 13. The CDR3 covers 16 residues. CDR1 MNHEY and CDR2 SVGEGT come from the germline V gene. This chain's CDR3 is CASSPSRGTGKSPLHF. CDR3 bases: TGTGCCAGCAGCCCATCACGAGGGACAGGGAAGTCACCCCTCCACTTT.

CDR3 coding DNA: TGTGCCAGCAGTGGTCGGGTAGCGGGGGAGGGAGAGACCCAGTACTTC. Encoded protein: CASSGRVAGEGETQYF. The chain combines TRBV2 with TRBJ2-5; 9 bases align to TRBD2. The CDR3 contains 16 residues. In germline, CDR1 is SNHLY, CDR2 FYNNEI. Trimming cost V 4 bases and J 4 bases; bases outside gene matches: 10.